The 26 T cell receptor beta chains below come from one sample, sequenced in a study of T cells in Graves' hyperthyroidism and ophthalmopathy. The TCR beta CDR3 regions underwent amplification using RNA transcripts as the source. HTBI primers were used for first-round RT-PCR of the TCR CDR3. From the multiplex PCR reads, TCRdb called clonotypes with MiXCR, one entry per CDR3 protein. The table has 300,000 to 350,000 distinct CDR3 sequences, roughly a fifth seen once. The material sequenced was blood. These receptor sequences come from a woman aged 45-65 years with Graves' hyperthyroidism.

This clonotype was seen many times. The rearrangement links TRBV7-2 to TRBJ2-3; 7 bases line up with TRBD2. The CDR3 has 16 residues. V lost 5 bases and J lost 3; bases outside the gene matches: 11. Germline V lookup: CDR1 SGHTA, CDR2 FQGNSA. CDR3 coding DNA: TGTGCCAGCAGCGTTAGCGGGTACTGGGCGACAGATACGCAGTATTTT. Protein product: CASSVSGYWATDTQYF. The variable domain in full, with the rest retrieved from reference TRBV7-2 and TRBJ2-3, is GAGVSQSPSNKVTEKGKDVELRCDPISGHTALYWYRQSLGQGLEFLIYFQGNSAPDKSGLPSDRFSAERTGGSVSTLTIQRTQQEDSAVYLCASSVSGYWATDTQYFGPGTRLTVL.

The table lists this clonotype with many counts. The chain employs TRBV3-1 and TRBJ1-6; D gene unclear. This CDR3 has 16 amino acids. CDR1 and CDR2 (germline): LGHDT, YNNKEL (reference sequence). The ends were cut back, 0 bases at V and 4 bases at J, with 10 bases in the middle. CDR3 region: CASSQDLWQYNSPLHF. CDR3 DNA sequence: TGTGCCAGCAGCCAAGACCTATGGCAGTATAATTCACCCCTCCACTTT.

This clonotype was seen at least ten times. This rearrangement joins TRBV28 to TRBJ1-2; TRBD1 might be the D (6 bases). V gave up 3 bases and J gave up 5 bases, with 13 bases separating them. CDR1 and CDR2 from the germline V gene are MDHEN and SYDVKM. CDR3 length: 14 amino acids. CDR3 coding DNA: TGTGCCAGCAGTTTTTTACGAGGGGGTTATGGCTACACCTTC. Its translation is CASSFLRGGYGYTF.

This sequence joins TRBV9 and TRBJ2-3, with TRBD2 matching 7 bases. Looked up from germline, CDR1 is SGDLS and CDR2 is YYNGEE. The CDR3 consists of 15 residues. Trimming cost V 1 base and J 1 base; bases outside gene matches: 3. CDR3 DNA sequence: TGTGCCAGCAGCGTACTAGCGGAGGGCACAGATACGCAGTATTTT. This translates into CASSVLAEGTDTQYF.

This sequence joins TRBV28 and TRBJ1-5; D is perhaps TRBD1 (5 bases). Trimming removed 5 bases at V and 11 bases at J, with 22 bases between. This CDR3 is 15 amino acids long. CDR1 and CDR2 (germline): MDHEN, SYDVKM. The CDR3 loop is CASSLVSGREVSQHF. CDR3 DNA: TGTGCCAGCAGTCTCGTCTCGGGACGGGAAGTGTCCCAGCATTTT.

This clonotype was observed at least ten times. The J gene is TRBJ2-7, the V gene TRBV11-1, with D uncertain. Trimming pared 5 bases from V and 0 bases from J, leaving 8 bases between. This CDR3 region has 13 residues. The V gene's germline CDR1 is SGHAT and CDR2 FQDESV (reference sequence). CDR3 bases: TGTGCCAGCAGCACACTAAGCTCCTACGAGCAGTACTTC. Amino acid sequence: CASSTLSSYEQYF.

This clonotype was observed at least ten times. The chain joins TRBV27 to TRBJ1-5; maybe TRBD1 (6 bases). The germline gives CDR1 MNHEY, CDR2 SMNVEV (reference sequence). The CDR3 loop spans 15 amino acids. The germline V and J ends were trimmed by 5 bases and 3 bases, with 14 bases remaining between them. The CDR3 here is CASSAAGAPNQPQHF. CDR3 coding DNA: TGTGCCAGCAGTGCCGCGGGGGCTCCCAATCAGCCCCAGCATTTT.

This clonotype was detected many times. V usage is TRBV3-1 and J usage is TRBJ2-1; D perhaps matches TRBD2 (5 bases). Germline V gene sequence: CDR1 LGHDT, CDR2 YNNKEL (reference sequence). The germline V and J ends were trimmed by 5 bases and 7 bases, with 9 bases remaining between them. The length of the CDR3 is 12 residues. The CDR3 region has the DNA TGTGCCAGCAGCAGGACTCGGAATGAGCAGTTCTTC. Protein sequence: CASSRTRNEQFF.

At least ten counts were recorded for this clonotype. The V gene is TRBV20-1, the J gene TRBJ1-5; 8 bases map to TRBD1. Germline values: CDR1 DFQATT, CDR2 SNEGSKA (reference sequence). The CDR3 consists of 13 residues. The V and J ends lost 3 bases and 7 bases, in that order; junction bases with no gene match: 5. CDR3 protein: CSASPGGRQPQHF. DNA for the CDR3: TGCAGTGCTAGCCCAGGGGGCCGACAGCCCCAGCATTTT.

This chain links TRBV18 with TRBJ2-7; 12 positions match TRBD2. The CDR3 loop spans 15 amino acids. J was trimmed by 5 bases and V by 6 bases; bases with no gene match: 8. Germline CDR1 is KGHSH and CDR2 is LQKENI. The CDR3 coding sequence is TGTGCCAGCTCCCGGACTAGCGGGGATAGGCACGAGCAGTACTTC. It codes for CASSRTSGDRHEQYF.

This clonotype was seen once. The rearrangement joins TRBV20-1 to TRBJ2-2; D unresolved. V was trimmed by 0 bases and J by 1 base, leaving 9 bases between them. The germline V gene has CDR1 DFQATT and CDR2 SNEGSKA (reference sequence). This CDR3 is built from 15 residues. The CDR3 sequence: CSARDGRQNTGELFF. CDR3 DNA sequence: TGCAGTGCTAGAGATGGGCGGCAGAACACCGGGGAGCTGTTTTTT.

This clonotype occurred many times. V gene TRBV29-1 combines with J gene TRBJ1-1, with a possible D match to TRBD1 (5 bases). Germline CDR1 is SQVTM and CDR2 is ANQGSEA. V lost 6 bases and J 1 base, leaving 15 bases between the germline ends. The CDR3 runs to 14 residues. The CDR3 is CSVTVYRTNTEAFF. CDR3 coding DNA: TGCAGCGTCACCGTGTACAGGACGAACACTGAAGCTTTCTTT.

This clonotype was counted ten times or more. The V and J genes are TRBV24-1 and TRBJ1-5; D call uncertain. The CDR3 length is 13 residues. V lost 4 bases to trimming and J lost 1 base, with 4 bases between them. In germline, CDR1 is KGHDR, CDR2 SFDVKD. The CDR3 loop reads CATSEQSNQPQHF. The CDR3 bases are TGTGCCACCAGTGAACAGAGCAATCAGCCCCAGCATTTT.

This clonotype was detected ten times or more. This chain joins TRBV12-3 or TRBV12-4 and TRBJ1-1, with TRBD1 as a possible D gene (5 bases). Trimming pared 3 bases from V and 0 bases from J, leaving 11 bases between. The CDR3 loop spans 15 amino acids. CDR3 in amino acids: CASSLLGGLNTEAFF. The CDR3 DNA is TGTGCCAGCAGTTTGTTGGGGGGATTGAACACTGAAGCTTTCTTT.

This chain uses TRBV15 with TRBJ2-7, with D perhaps TRBD1 (6 bases). CDR1 LNHNV and CDR2 YYDKDF come from the germline V gene (reference sequence). The CDR3 covers 14 residues. V was trimmed by 2 bases and J by 3 bases, leaving 11 bases between them. DNA of the CDR3: TGTGCCACCAGCAGACCCGGACAGTACTACGAGCAGTACTTC. Its protein is CATSRPGQYYEQYF.

The sample holds many counts of this clonotype. This chain links TRBV5-1 with TRBJ2-1; D not certain. Trimming removed 7 bases from V and 6 bases from J, with 11 bases in between. The germline gives CDR1 SGHRS, CDR2 YFSETQ. The CDR3 is 12 amino acids. The chain's CDR3 is CASGDSGNEQFF. The CDR3 DNA sequence: TGCGCCAGCGGAGATTCCGGCAATGAGCAGTTCTTC.

This clonotype was recorded at least ten times. The chain is built from TRBV11-2 and TRBJ1-2, with D possibly being TRBD1 (6 bases). The CDR3 loop spans 14 amino acids. V lost 5 bases and J lost 8, with 18 bases in between. Germline-derived CDR1 and CDR2 are SGHAT and FQNNGV. The CDR3 here is CASSNPGQWYGYTF. CDR3 nucleotide sequence: TGTGCCAGCAGCAATCCGGGACAATGGTACGGCTACACCTTC.

There are a few counts of this clonotype. The junction does not match germline at one end; this may be a read error. The chain couples TRBV6-1 to TRBJ1-1; the D is unclear. Germline values: CDR1 MNHNS, CDR2 SASEGT. The CDR3 consists of 14 residues. The CDR3 sequence is CASSNRQKNTEGFF. For the CDR3, the DNA is TGTGCCAGCAGTAACCGACAAAAGAACACTGAAGGTTTCTTT.

J is TRBJ1-2 and V is TRBV30; D is unclear. The V and J ends lost 2 bases and 10 bases respectively, with 11 bases between them. In germline, CDR1 is GTSNPN, CDR2 SVGIG (reference sequence). The CDR3 has 11 amino acids. In DNA form, the CDR3 reads TGTGCCTGGAGTAAGGATGTCGTCTACACCTTC. This translates into CAWSKDVVYTF.

This clonotype was seen a handful of times. This chain joins TRBV7-2 and TRBJ1-5, with TRBD1 identical over 8 bases. With V trimmed by 3 bases and J by 6 bases, 4 bases remained unmatched. The CDR3 extends over 14 amino acids. From germline, CDR1 is SGHTA and CDR2 FQGNSA. The CDR3: CASSFATGGQPQHF. CDR3 DNA sequence: TGTGCCAGCAGCTTCGCAACAGGGGGTCAGCCCCAGCATTTT.

This chain links TRBV12-3 or TRBV12-4 with TRBJ2-3, with 8 bases identical to TRBD2. V gave up 5 bases and J gave up 0 bases; unmatched junction bases: 7. This CDR3 comprises 16 residues. CDR3 bases: TGTGCCAGCAGTCCACAGCGGGGGCAAAGCACAGATACGCAGTATTTT. Translated, it gives CASSPQRGQSTDTQYF.

In the case of this clonotype: Given a much more abundant clone one base away, this may be a read error. The chain couples TRBV28 to TRBJ2-7; 12 bases map to TRBD2. Germline trimming cut 8 bases from V and 3 bases from J; bases unmatched to any gene: 2. This CDR3 region has 13 residues. The germline V gene has CDR1 MDHEN and CDR2 SYDVKM. The CDR3 loop is CASELAGGYEQYF. The CDR3 nucleotides are TGTGCCAGCGAACTAGCGGGAGGCTACGAGCAGTACTTC.

This clonotype has just a few counts. This CDR3 is CASSEGNTGELFF. CDR3 coding DNA: TGCGCCAGCAGTGAGGGAAACACCGGGGAGCTGTTTTTT. This rearrangement joins TRBV10-2 to TRBJ2-2; D gene ambiguous. This CDR3 has 13 amino acids. Trimming removed 2 bases from V and 2 bases from J, with 3 bases in between. Germline values: CDR1 WSHSY, CDR2 SAAADI.

This clonotype came up once. The chain uses TRBV12-3 or TRBV12-4 and TRBJ1-1; tentative D call: TRBD1 (5 bases). The CDR3 is 15 amino acids. Trimming cost V 8 bases and J 10 bases, with 26 bases left between them. The CDR3 loop is CASDNGQAGLVSAFF. The CDR3 nucleotides read TGTGCCAGCGACAATGGGCAAGCAGGGTTAGTGTCAGCTTTCTTT.

This chain joins TRBV10-3 and TRBJ1-6; a weak D match, TRBD1 (5 bases). The germline gives CDR1 ENHRY, CDR2 SYGVKD. The CDR3 has 14 amino acids. V lost 4 bases and J lost 15, with 19 bases in between. CDR3: CAISAGGRIGGLHF. In DNA form, the CDR3 reads TGTGCCATCAGTGCCGGGGGAAGGATTGGGGGCCTCCACTTT.

This clonotype was counted many times. V gene TRBV6-1 combines with J gene TRBJ2-2; possibly TRBD1 for D (6 bases). V dropped 6 bases and J dropped 0 bases, with 8 bases sitting between them. The CDR3 has 14 residues. Germline V gene sequence: CDR1 MNHNS, CDR2 SASEGT. CDR3 sequence reads: CASSWDTNTGELFF. In DNA, the CDR3 is TGTGCCAGCAGCTGGGACACGAACACCGGGGAGCTGTTTTTT.